The rows below give T cell receptor beta chains drawn from one sample of a study of identical twins. TCRdb used MiXCR to reprocess the 5' RACE reads, holding one entry per CDR3 protein. The sample has hundreds of thousands of distinct CDR3 sequences, more than 9% seen once. These data were also reused for a study on yellow fever vaccine responses in identical twins.

Source material: PBMCs. The receptors shown here come from a woman aged 18-29 years in good health. CDR3s include the opening cysteine and the closing phenylalanine or tryptophan. A D gene is named only where the DNA matches it firmly. Not all rows give a size; the values are once, few, many and, for expanded clones, a class.

abundance	v_gene	d_gene	len	j_gene	CDR3aa	CDR3nt
-	TRBV25-1	-	15	TRBJ2-7	CASSVAGPPPYEQYF	TGTGCCAGCAGTGTTGCAGGGCCCCCACCCTACGAGCAGTACTTC
-	TRBV7-8	-	15	TRBJ2-5	CASSYLAAGDETQYF	TGTGCCAGCAGCTACCTGGCAGCGGGTGATGAGACCCAGTACTTC
few	TRBV6-1	-	13	TRBJ2-7	CASRPTLENEQYF	TGTGCCAGCAGGCCTACACTAGAGAATGAGCAGTACTTC
once	TRBV27	-	14	TRBJ1-1	CASSFMGPNTEAFF	TGTGCCAGCAGTTTTATGGGACCGAACACTGAAGCTTTCTTT
few	TRBV27	-	14	TRBJ2-7	CASSLSLTAYEQYF	TGTGCCAGCAGTTTAAGTCTTACAGCCTACGAGCAGTACTTC
few	TRBV7-9	TRBD1	15	TRBJ1-5	CASSPGTGGIQPQHF	TGTGCCAGCAGCCCGGGGACAGGGGGGATTCAGCCCCAGCATTTT
-	TRBV20-1	-	17	TRBJ2-6	CSARDNRRGSGANVLTF	TGCAGTGCTAGAGATAATAGGCGGGGCTCTGGGGCCAACGTCCTGACTTTC
few	TRBV5-1	-	14	TRBJ2-1	CASKTQDSYNEQFF	TGCGCCAGCAAAACTCAGGACTCCTACAATGAGCAGTTCTTC
few	TRBV28	TRBD2	19	TRBJ2-2	CASHSPGLAGDWGAGELFF	TGTGCCAGTCATTCTCCGGGACTAGCGGGAGATTGGGGGGCCGGGGAGCTGTTTTTT
few	TRBV4-1	-	15	TRBJ2-7	CASSPSWTGTYEQYF	TGCGCCAGCAGCCCGAGCTGGACTGGGACCTACGAGCAGTACTTC
-	TRBV12-3/TRBV12-4	TRBD1	15	TRBJ2-7	CASTHPGQGLGEQYF	TGTGCCAGCACCCACCCGGGACAGGGTTTGGGTGAGCAGTACTTC
few	TRBV18	-	15	TRBJ1-4	CASSPTDATNEKLFF	TGTGCCAGCTCACCGACGGATGCAACTAATGAAAAACTGTTTTTT
few	TRBV20-1	-	15	TRBJ2-2	CSVRTPELNTGELFF	TGCAGTGTACGGACACCCGAACTAAACACCGGGGAGCTGTTTTTT
-	TRBV27	TRBD1	17	TRBJ2-3	CASSFSIGTGLVGTQYF	TGTGCCAGCAGTTTTTCTATCGGGACAGGGTTAGTTGGCACGCAGTATTTT
-	TRBV15	-	18	TRBJ2-1	CATSRDIYREYRDNEQFF	TGTGCCACCAGCAGAGATATTTACAGGGAGTATAGGGACAATGAGCAGTTCTTC
few	TRBV28	TRBD1	17	TRBJ2-1	CASSLNPGRGSHNEQFF	TGTGCCAGCAGTTTAAACCCGGGCAGGGGGTCCCACAATGAGCAGTTCTTC
-	TRBV11-2	TRBD2	16	TRBJ2-4	CASSYQRGAAKNIQYF	TGTGCCAGCAGCTACCAGCGGGGGGCAGCCAAAAACATTCAGTACTTC
many	TRBV24-1	TRBD1	17	TRBJ2-3	CATSDRPSQGVADTQYF	TGTGCCACCAGTGATCGTCCATCTCAGGGGGTGGCAGATACGCAGTATTTT
-	TRBV6-2/TRBV6-3	TRBD1	16	TRBJ1-3	CASSYSSSGQRNTIYF	TGTGCCAGCAGTTACTCTTCTTCGGGACAGAGAAACACCATATATTTT
few	TRBV20-1	-	13	TRBJ1-4	CSARMTSNEKLFF	TGCAGTGCTAGAATGACTTCTAATGAAAAACTGTTTTTT
-	TRBV2	TRBD1	13	TRBJ2-7	CARGQGEGYEQYF	TGTGCCAGAGGACAGGGGGAAGGTTACGAGCAGTACTTC
-	TRBV4-1	TRBD2	15	TRBJ2-2	CASSQVGGGAGELFF	TGCGCCAGCAGCCAAGTTGGGGGGGGTGCCGGGGAGCTGTTTTTT
few	TRBV18	-	18	TRBJ2-7	CASSPQGALSGGTYEQYF	TGTGCCAGCTCACCCCAGGGGGCGCTTAGCGGGGGAACCTACGAGCAGTACTTC
-	TRBV10-3	TRBD2	14	TRBJ2-7	CAISDGGLPSEQYF	TGTGCCATCAGTGATGGGGGACTACCTTCCGAGCAGTACTTC
many	TRBV9	-	11	TRBJ2-2	CASSPGWELFF	TGTGCCAGCAGCCCGGGCTGGGAGCTGTTTTTT
few	TRBV7-8	-	15	TRBJ2-5	CASSLAVYGGETQYF	TGTGCCAGCAGCTTAGCGGTCTATGGGGGGGAGACCCAGTACTTC
-	TRBV10-3	-	13	TRBJ2-7	CAISEGGPYEQYF	TGTGCCATCAGTGAGGGGGGGCCCTACGAGCAGTACTTC
-	TRBV5-1	-	14	TRBJ1-1	CASSLASSGGEAFF	TGCGCCAGCAGCCTAGCGTCCTCGGGGGGTGAAGCTTTCTTT
many	TRBV12-3/TRBV12-4	-	14	TRBJ1-1	CASSFQGLNTEAFF	TGTGCCAGCAGTTTTCAGGGGTTGAACACTGAAGCTTTCTTT
few	TRBV5-1	TRBD1	16	TRBJ2-1	CASSLGTGTSYNEQFF	TGCGCCAGCAGCTTAGGGACAGGAACCTCCTACAATGAGCAGTTCTTC
-	TRBV28	-	12	TRBJ1-5	CASSTWAQPQHF	TGTGCCAGCAGCACATGGGCTCAGCCCCAGCATTTT
few	TRBV10-3	-	12	TRBJ2-3	CAISGNTDTQYF	TGTGCCATCAGTGGCAACACAGATACGCAGTATTTT
-	TRBV6-1	TRBD1	14	TRBJ2-1	CASSAWTGGNEQFF	TGTGCCAGCAGTGCCTGGACAGGGGGTAATGAGCAGTTCTTC
few	TRBV6-4	TRBD1	14	TRBJ2-1	CASSDRQGVNEQFF	TGTGCCAGCAGTGATCGACAGGGTGTGAATGAGCAGTTCTTC
many	TRBV10-3	-	14	TRBJ1-1	CAISERGGNTEAFF	TGTGCCATCAGTGAACGAGGGGGAAACACTGAAGCTTTCTTT
-	TRBV6-4	TRBD1	14	TRBJ2-1	CASSPGQVWGEQFF	TGTGCCAGCAGTCCCGGACAGGTGTGGGGTGAGCAGTTCTTC
-	TRBV11-2	-	15	TRBJ1-2	CASSFGQEANYGYTF	TGTGCCAGCAGCTTCGGACAAGAAGCTAACTATGGCTACACCTTC
-	TRBV3-1	TRBD2	19	TRBJ2-5	CASSDAGSGLAGAQETQYF	TGTGCCAGCAGCGACGCCGGATCGGGACTAGCGGGAGCTCAAGAGACCCAGTACTTC
-	TRBV28	TRBD2	14	TRBJ2-3	CASSLLAGLDTQYF	TGTGCCAGCAGTTTACTAGCGGGGCTGGATACGCAGTATTTT
-	TRBV12-3/TRBV12-4	TRBD2	19	TRBJ2-1	CTISNEGLAGGSSYNEQFF	TGTACCATCAGTAACGAGGGACTAGCGGGGGGAAGCTCCTACAATGAGCAGTTCTTC